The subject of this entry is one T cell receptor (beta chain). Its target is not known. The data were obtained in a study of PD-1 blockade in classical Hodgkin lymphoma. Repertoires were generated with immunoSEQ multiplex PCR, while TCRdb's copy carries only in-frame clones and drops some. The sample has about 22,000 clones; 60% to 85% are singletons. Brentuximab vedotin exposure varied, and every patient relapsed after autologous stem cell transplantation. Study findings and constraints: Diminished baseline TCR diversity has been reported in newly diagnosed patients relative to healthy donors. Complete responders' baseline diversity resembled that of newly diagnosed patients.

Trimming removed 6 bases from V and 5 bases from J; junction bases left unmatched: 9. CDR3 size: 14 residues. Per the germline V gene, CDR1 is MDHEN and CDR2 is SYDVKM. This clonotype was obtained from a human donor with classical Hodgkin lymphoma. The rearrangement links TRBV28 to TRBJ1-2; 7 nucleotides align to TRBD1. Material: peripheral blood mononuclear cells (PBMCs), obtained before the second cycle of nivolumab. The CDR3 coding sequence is TGTGCCAGCAGGGGACCGGGACAGCTTTATGGCTACACCTTC. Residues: CASRGPGQLYGYTF.